The present entry profiles one T cell receptor beta chain with its context. Its target is unknown. This sample was included in a study of vaccination effects on CD4 cells after COVID-19. Using viral peptide pools, the ViraFEST assay grew out antigen-specific CD4+ T cells prior to sequencing. Cultured cells yielded isolated CD4+ T cells after approximately nine days. Vaccination of participants consisted of two doses of either the BNT162b2 or mRNA-1273 vaccine. The authors exchanged half the medium for IL-2 medium on days 3 and 7. Method: immunoSEQ multiplex PCR; TCRdb's copy keeps in-frame clones and lacks some. The sample shows 65,000 to 95,000 clones, roughly 80% of them seen only once. V lost 4 bases, J lost 6 bases, and 9 bases lay in between. The CDR3 is 12 residues long. Germline assignment: CDR1 SQVTM and CDR2 ANQGSEA.

The specimen was CD4+ T cells from PBMCs cultured with HCoV-OC43 spike peptides, collected after COVID-19 vaccination. As to subset: HCoV-OC43 spike overlapping peptide pool stimulation. The receptor was derived from a human donor who received a COVID-19 vaccine. This chain joins TRBV29-1 and TRBJ1-4; D possibly corresponds to TRBD1 (5 bases). The chain's CDR3 is CSVAGGDEKLFF. CDR3 in DNA: TGCAGCGTTGCTGGAGGGGATGAAAAACTGTTTTTT.